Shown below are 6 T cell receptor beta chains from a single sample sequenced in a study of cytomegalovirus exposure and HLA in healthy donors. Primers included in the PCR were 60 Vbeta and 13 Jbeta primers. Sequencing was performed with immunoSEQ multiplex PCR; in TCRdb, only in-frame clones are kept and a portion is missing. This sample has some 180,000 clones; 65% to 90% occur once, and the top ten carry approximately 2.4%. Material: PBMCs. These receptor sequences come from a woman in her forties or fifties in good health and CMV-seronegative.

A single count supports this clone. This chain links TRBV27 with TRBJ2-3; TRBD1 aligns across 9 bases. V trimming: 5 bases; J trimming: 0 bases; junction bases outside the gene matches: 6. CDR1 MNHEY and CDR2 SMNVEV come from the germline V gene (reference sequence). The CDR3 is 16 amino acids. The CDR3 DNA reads TGTGCCAGCAGTCACTCCGGACAGGGGAGCACAGATACGCAGTATTTT. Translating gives CASSHSGQGSTDTQYF.

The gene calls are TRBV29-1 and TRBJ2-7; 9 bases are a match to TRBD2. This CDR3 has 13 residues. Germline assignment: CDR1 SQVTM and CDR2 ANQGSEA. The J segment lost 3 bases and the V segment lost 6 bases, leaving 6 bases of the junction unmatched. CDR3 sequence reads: CSVKTTSGYEQYF. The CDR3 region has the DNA TGCAGCGTCAAGACGACTAGCGGCTACGAGCAGTACTTC.

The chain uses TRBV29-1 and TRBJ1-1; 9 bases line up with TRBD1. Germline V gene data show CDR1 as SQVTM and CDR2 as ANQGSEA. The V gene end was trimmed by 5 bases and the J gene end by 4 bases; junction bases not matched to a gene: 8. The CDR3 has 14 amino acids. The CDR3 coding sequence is TGCAGCGTTCAACGACAGGGGGGGACCACTGAAGCTTTCTTT. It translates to CSVQRQGGTTEAFF.

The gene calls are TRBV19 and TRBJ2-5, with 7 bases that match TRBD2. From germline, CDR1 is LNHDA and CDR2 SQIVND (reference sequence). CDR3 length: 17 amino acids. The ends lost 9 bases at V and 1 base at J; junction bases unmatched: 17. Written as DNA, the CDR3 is TGTGCCAGGCAGACCGTTAAACTAGCGTTCATCCAAGAGACCCAGTACTTC. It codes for CARQTVKLAFIQETQYF.

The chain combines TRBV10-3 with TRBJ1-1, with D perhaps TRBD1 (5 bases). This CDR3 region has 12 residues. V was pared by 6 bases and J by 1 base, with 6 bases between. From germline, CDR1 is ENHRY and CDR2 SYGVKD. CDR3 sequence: CAISGGNTEAFF. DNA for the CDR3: TGTGCCATCAGCGGGGGGAACACTGAAGCTTTCTTT.

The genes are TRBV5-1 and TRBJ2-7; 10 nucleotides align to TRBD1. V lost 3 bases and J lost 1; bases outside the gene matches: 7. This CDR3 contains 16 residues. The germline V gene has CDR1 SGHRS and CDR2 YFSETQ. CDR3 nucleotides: TGCGCCAGCAGCTCTCAACCGGGACAGGGGTCCTACGAGCAGTACTTC. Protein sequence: CASSSQPGQGSYEQYF.